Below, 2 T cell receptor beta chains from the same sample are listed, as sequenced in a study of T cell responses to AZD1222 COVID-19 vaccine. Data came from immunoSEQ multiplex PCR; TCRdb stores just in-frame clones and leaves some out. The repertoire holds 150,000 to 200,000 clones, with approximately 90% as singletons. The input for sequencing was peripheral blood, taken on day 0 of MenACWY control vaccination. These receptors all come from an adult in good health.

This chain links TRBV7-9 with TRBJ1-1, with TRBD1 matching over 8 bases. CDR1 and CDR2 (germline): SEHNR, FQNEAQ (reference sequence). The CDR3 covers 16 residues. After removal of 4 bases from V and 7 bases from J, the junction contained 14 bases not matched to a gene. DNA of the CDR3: TGTGCCAGCAGCTCGACAGGGGCCCTTAGGTTCGGTGAAGCTTTCTTT. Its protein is CASSSTGALRFGEAFF.

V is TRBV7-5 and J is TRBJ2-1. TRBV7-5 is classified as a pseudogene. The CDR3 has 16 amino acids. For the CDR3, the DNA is TGTGCCAGAAGCTTAGTCGGGGGCACGCAGTACAATGAGCAGTTCTTC. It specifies CARSLVGGTQYNEQFF.